A selection of T cell receptor beta chains follows, all from one sample in a study of blood T cell repertoires in COVID-19. The repertoire was sequenced with immunoSEQ multiplex PCR; TCRdb's copy has only in-frame clones and lacks some. The sample has some 180,000 clones, about four fifths seen once; the top ten hold around 2.9%. The sample consisted of peripheral blood. The source of these receptors is a woman older than 75 with COVID-19, enrolled during active disease. Each CDR3 is given with its conserved first and last residue. The order of the fields is clone size, J gene, D gene, V gene, CDR3 protein, CDR3 DNA. The D gene is left open where the match is weak. A clone size is listed for some rows: how often the clone was seen (once, few, many), or a class if it is expanded.

clone_size: .; j_call: TRBJ1-1; d_call: .; v_call: TRBV25-1; cdr3_aa: CASSEWASSNTEAFF; cdr3_nt: TGTGCCAGCAGTGAATGGGCCAGTAGTAATACTGAAGCTTTCTTT
clone_size: .; j_call: TRBJ1-2; d_call: .; v_call: TRBV7-2; cdr3_aa: CASSLAGRTDYTF; cdr3_nt: TGTGCCAGCAGCTTAGCGGGCCGGACAGATTACACCTTC
clone_size: .; j_call: TRBJ1-2; d_call: .; v_call: TRBV29-1; cdr3_aa: CTLPAQFGQFVNGYTF; cdr3_nt: TGCACCCTGCCTGCCCAATTCGGACAGTTTGTCAATGGCTACACCTTC
clone_size: .; j_call: TRBJ2-1; d_call: .; v_call: TRBV6-1; cdr3_aa: CASSESQGTYNEQFF; cdr3_nt: TGTGCCAGCAGTGAATCGCAGGGGACCTACAATGAGCAGTTCTTC
clone_size: .; j_call: TRBJ1-2; d_call: .; v_call: TRBV11-2; cdr3_aa: CASSLAYRDNYGYTF; cdr3_nt: TGTGCCAGCAGCTTAGCCTACAGGGATAACTATGGCTACACCTTC
clone_size: .; j_call: TRBJ2-3; d_call: .; v_call: TRBV15; cdr3_aa: CATSRFVVANTDTQYF; cdr3_nt: TGTGCCACCAGCAGGTTTGTGGTAGCGAACACAGATACGCAGTATTTT
clone_size: .; j_call: TRBJ2-7; d_call: TRBD1; v_call: TRBV10-3; cdr3_aa: CAISEGRRGQGVPYEQYF; cdr3_nt: TGTGCCATCAGTGAGGGGAGAAGGGGACAGGGAGTCCCCTACGAGCAGTACTTC
clone_size: .; j_call: TRBJ1-2; d_call: TRBD1; v_call: TRBV30; cdr3_aa: CAWARDRRYGYTF; cdr3_nt: TGTGCCTGGGCCCGGGACAGAAGATATGGCTACACCTTC
clone_size: .; j_call: TRBJ1-2; d_call: .; v_call: TRBV18; cdr3_aa: CASSPTGLYGYTF; cdr3_nt: TGTGCCAGCTCACCAACAGGGCTATATGGCTACACCTTC
clone_size: .; j_call: TRBJ1-5; d_call: .; v_call: TRBV12-3/TRBV12-4; cdr3_aa: CASSFGVQPQHF; cdr3_nt: TGTGCCAGCAGTTTCGGAGTTCAGCCCCAGCATTTT
clone_size: .; j_call: TRBJ2-1; d_call: TRBD1; v_call: TRBV2; cdr3_aa: CATTWTGGSYNEQFF; cdr3_nt: TGTGCCACTACCTGGACAGGGGGGTCCTACAATGAGCAGTTCTTC
clone_size: .; j_call: TRBJ1-2; d_call: .; v_call: TRBV12-3/TRBV12-4; cdr3_aa: CASSFTGNGYTF; cdr3_nt: TGTGCCAGCAGTTTTACGGGGAATGGCTACACCTTC
clone_size: .; j_call: TRBJ2-3; d_call: .; v_call: TRBV7-2; cdr3_aa: CASSLDPASNTQYF; cdr3_nt: TGTGCCAGCAGCTTAGATCCTGCGTCCAATACGCAGTATTTT
clone_size: .; j_call: TRBJ1-2; d_call: .; v_call: TRBV6-4; cdr3_aa: CASSDTGKLKIMGYGYTF; cdr3_nt: TGTGCCAGCAGTGACACAGGCAAGCTAAAAATTATGGGTTATGGCTACACCTTC
clone_size: .; j_call: TRBJ2-2; d_call: .; v_call: TRBV28; cdr3_aa: CASSPDIGPGELFF; cdr3_nt: TGTGCCAGCAGCCCGGACATAGGCCCCGGGGAGCTGTTTTTT
clone_size: .; j_call: TRBJ2-2; d_call: TRBD2; v_call: TRBV7-3; cdr3_aa: CASSQGLAGAANTGELFF; cdr3_nt: TGTGCCAGCAGTCAGGGACTAGCGGGGGCCGCGAACACCGGGGAGCTGTTTTTT
clone_size: .; j_call: TRBJ2-2; d_call: .; v_call: TRBV18; cdr3_aa: CASSPPRQLEGTGELFF; cdr3_nt: TGTGCCAGCTCACCACCGAGGCAGCTGGAGGGCACCGGGGAGCTGTTTTTT
clone_size: .; j_call: TRBJ1-3; d_call: .; v_call: TRBV4-3; cdr3_aa: CASSQDLGEGNTIYF; cdr3_nt: TGCGCCAGCAGCCAAGATTTAGGGGAGGGGAACACCATATATTTT
clone_size: once; j_call: TRBJ1-2; d_call: TRBD1; v_call: TRBV30; cdr3_aa: CAWRFRGFPWWGYTF; cdr3_nt: TGTGCCTGGAGATTCAGGGGGTTCCCATGGTGGGGCTACACCTTC
clone_size: .; j_call: TRBJ1-6; d_call: .; v_call: TRBV30; cdr3_aa: CAWSGTGFPYNSPLHF; cdr3_nt: TGTGCCTGGAGTGGTACAGGGTTCCCCTATAATTCACCCCTCCACTTT
clone_size: once; j_call: TRBJ1-4; d_call: TRBD1; v_call: TRBV5-6; cdr3_aa: CASSLLTGSEKLFF; cdr3_nt: TGTGCCAGCAGCTTACTGACAGGGAGTGAAAAACTGTTTTTT
clone_size: .; j_call: TRBJ2-3; d_call: TRBD2; v_call: TRBV7-3; cdr3_aa: CASSSKATSGRKTDTQYF; cdr3_nt: TGTGCCAGCAGCTCAAAGGCGACTAGCGGGAGAAAGACAGATACGCAGTATTTT
clone_size: few; j_call: TRBJ1-2; d_call: .; v_call: TRBV10-1; cdr3_aa: CASRVDSYGYTF; cdr3_nt: TGCGCCAGCAGGGTCGACAGCTATGGCTACACCTTC
clone_size: .; j_call: TRBJ1-1; d_call: TRBD1; v_call: TRBV18; cdr3_aa: CASSRPTGRSTEAFF; cdr3_nt: TGTGCCAGCTCACGTCCGACAGGGAGAAGTACTGAAGCTTTCTTT
clone_size: .; j_call: TRBJ2-3; d_call: .; v_call: TRBV3-1/TRBV3-2; cdr3_aa: CASSQDPGEGSDTQYF; cdr3_nt: TGTGCCAGCAGCCAAGATCCGGGAGAAGGTTCCGATACGCAGTATTTT
clone_size: .; j_call: TRBJ1-1; d_call: .; v_call: TRBV10-3; cdr3_aa: CAISDGRTTEAFF; cdr3_nt: TGTGCCATCAGTGACGGGAGGACCACTGAAGCTTTCTTT
clone_size: .; j_call: TRBJ1-3; d_call: .; v_call: TRBV10-3; cdr3_aa: CAISDPARVGGNTIYF; cdr3_nt: TGTGCCATCAGTGACCCCGCTAGAGTAGGTGGAAACACCATATATTTT
clone_size: .; j_call: TRBJ2-1; d_call: .; v_call: TRBV24-1; cdr3_aa: CATSDFLNEQFF; cdr3_nt: TGTGCCACCAGTGATTTCCTAAATGAGCAGTTCTTC
clone_size: .; j_call: TRBJ2-2; d_call: TRBD1; v_call: TRBV5-1; cdr3_aa: CASRPQGANTGELFF; cdr3_nt: TGCGCCAGCAGACCCCAGGGGGCGAACACCGGGGAGCTGTTTTTT
clone_size: .; j_call: TRBJ2-1; d_call: TRBD2; v_call: TRBV7-6; cdr3_aa: CASSLSSGTYNEQFF; cdr3_nt: TGTGCCAGCAGTTTAAGTAGCGGGACTTACAATGAGCAGTTCTTC
clone_size: .; j_call: TRBJ2-1; d_call: TRBD1; v_call: TRBV6-2/TRBV6-3; cdr3_aa: CASSSDRGWGNEQFF; cdr3_nt: TGTGCCAGCAGTTCCGACAGGGGATGGGGCAATGAGCAGTTCTTC
clone_size: .; j_call: TRBJ2-2; d_call: .; v_call: TRBV5-5; cdr3_aa: CASSLVLGAVNTGELFF; cdr3_nt: TGTGCCAGCAGCCTCGTCTTAGGGGCGGTGAACACCGGGGAGCTGTTTTTT
clone_size: .; j_call: TRBJ2-3; d_call: TRBD2; v_call: TRBV7-3; cdr3_aa: CASSHGLAGDTQYF; cdr3_nt: TGTGCCAGCAGCCACGGACTAGCGGGTGATACGCAGTATTTT
clone_size: .; j_call: TRBJ2-5; d_call: TRBD2; v_call: TRBV11-2; cdr3_aa: CASSTLRLAGALETQYF; cdr3_nt: TGTGCCAGCAGCACACTCCGACTAGCGGGGGCTCTAGAGACCCAGTACTTC
clone_size: .; j_call: TRBJ2-1; d_call: .; v_call: TRBV7-3; cdr3_aa: CASSSGSYNEQFF; cdr3_nt: TGTGCCAGCAGCTCCGGTTCCTACAATGAGCAGTTCTTC
clone_size: .; j_call: TRBJ2-2; d_call: .; v_call: TRBV2; cdr3_aa: CASSLMAGELFF; cdr3_nt: TGTGCCAGCAGTCTAATGGCCGGGGAGCTGTTTTTT
clone_size: .; j_call: TRBJ2-7; d_call: TRBD1; v_call: TRBV9; cdr3_aa: CASSVGQGPSYEQYF; cdr3_nt: TGTGCCAGCAGCGTTGGACAGGGGCCCTCCTACGAGCAGTACTTC
clone_size: .; j_call: TRBJ2-7; d_call: TRBD1; v_call: TRBV2; cdr3_aa: CASSAQGAAYEQYF; cdr3_nt: TGTGCCAGCAGTGCACAGGGGGCTGCCTACGAGCAGTACTTC
clone_size: .; j_call: TRBJ2-1; d_call: .; v_call: TRBV7-2; cdr3_aa: CASSIRLYNEQFF; cdr3_nt: TGTGCCAGCAGCATCCGACTGTACAATGAGCAGTTCTTC
clone_size: .; j_call: TRBJ2-7; d_call: .; v_call: TRBV9; cdr3_aa: CASSVYSGPGYEQYF; cdr3_nt: TGTGCCAGCAGCGTGTACTCTGGGCCCGGTTACGAGCAGTACTTC
clone_size: .; j_call: TRBJ2-1; d_call: .; v_call: TRBV18; cdr3_aa: CASSERLSYNEQFF; cdr3_nt: TGTGCCAGCTCGGAGCGGCTCTCCTACAATGAGCAGTTCTTC
clone_size: .; j_call: TRBJ2-1; d_call: TRBD1; v_call: TRBV4-3; cdr3_aa: CASSHGTGFDNEQFF; cdr3_nt: TGCGCCAGCAGCCATGGGACAGGGTTCGACAATGAGCAGTTCTTC
clone_size: .; j_call: TRBJ2-3; d_call: TRBD2; v_call: TRBV3-1/TRBV3-2; cdr3_aa: CASSFRRLAGDTQYF; cdr3_nt: TGTGCCAGCAGCTTCCGGCGGCTAGCGGGAGATACGCAGTATTTT
clone_size: .; j_call: TRBJ2-5; d_call: .; v_call: TRBV30; cdr3_aa: CAWSRGLQETQYF; cdr3_nt: TGTGCCTGGAGCCGGGGATTACAAGAGACCCAGTACTTC
clone_size: .; j_call: TRBJ2-5; d_call: TRBD2; v_call: TRBV9; cdr3_aa: CASSVLAGGIPQETQYF; cdr3_nt: TGTGCCAGCAGCGTACTAGCGGGGGGTATACCTCAAGAGACCCAGTACTTC
clone_size: few; j_call: TRBJ2-7; d_call: TRBD1; v_call: TRBV2; cdr3_aa: CASRSDQGADEQYF; cdr3_nt: TGTGCCAGCAGGTCGGACCAGGGGGCCGACGAGCAGTACTTC
clone_size: .; j_call: TRBJ2-1; d_call: TRBD2; v_call: TRBV18; cdr3_aa: CASSLPSGGTYNEQFF; cdr3_nt: TGTGCCAGCTCTCTTCCTAGCGGGGGGACTTACAATGAGCAGTTCTTC
clone_size: .; j_call: TRBJ2-7; d_call: TRBD1; v_call: TRBV6-2/TRBV6-3; cdr3_aa: CASSYSDRPVFEQYF; cdr3_nt: TGTGCCAGCAGTTACTCGGACAGGCCGGTCTTCGAGCAGTACTTC
clone_size: .; j_call: TRBJ2-1; d_call: .; v_call: TRBV2; cdr3_aa: CASRRDFGEQFF; cdr3_nt: TGTGCCAGCAGGCGGGATTTCGGGGAGCAGTTCTTC
clone_size: .; j_call: TRBJ1-2; d_call: TRBD1; v_call: TRBV28; cdr3_aa: CASSGGQGGYGYTF; cdr3_nt: TGTGCCAGCAGCGGTGGACAGGGGGGCTATGGCTACACCTTC
clone_size: once; j_call: TRBJ2-2; d_call: .; v_call: TRBV28; cdr3_aa: CASSSQGTGELFF; cdr3_nt: TGTGCCAGCAGTTCACAGGGCACCGGGGAGCTGTTTTTT
clone_size: once; j_call: TRBJ1-2; d_call: TRBD1; v_call: TRBV6-5; cdr3_aa: CASSRDRELNGYTF; cdr3_nt: TGTGCCAGCAGCAGGGACAGGGAGTTAAATGGCTACACCTTC
clone_size: .; j_call: TRBJ2-5; d_call: TRBD1; v_call: TRBV5-4; cdr3_aa: CASSTGQGRETQYF; cdr3_nt: TGTGCCAGCAGCACGGGACAGGGTCGAGAGACCCAGTACTTC
clone_size: .; j_call: TRBJ1-2; d_call: .; v_call: TRBV2; cdr3_aa: CASSEIGHPNGYTF; cdr3_nt: TGTGCCAGCAGTGAAATAGGACATCCAAATGGCTACACCTTC
clone_size: .; j_call: TRBJ1-2; d_call: TRBD1; v_call: TRBV5-5; cdr3_aa: CASSPVGQGASGGYTF; cdr3_nt: TGTGCCAGCAGCCCGGTGGGACAGGGGGCCTCGGGGGGCTACACCTTC
clone_size: once; j_call: TRBJ1-1; d_call: .; v_call: TRBV4-1; cdr3_aa: CASNKWQENTEAFF; cdr3_nt: TGCGCCAGCAACAAATGGCAGGAGAACACTGAAGCTTTCTTT
clone_size: .; j_call: TRBJ2-7; d_call: TRBD1; v_call: TRBV11-2; cdr3_aa: CASSRDRDYEQYF; cdr3_nt: TGTGCCAGCTCCCGGGACAGGGACTACGAGCAGTACTTC